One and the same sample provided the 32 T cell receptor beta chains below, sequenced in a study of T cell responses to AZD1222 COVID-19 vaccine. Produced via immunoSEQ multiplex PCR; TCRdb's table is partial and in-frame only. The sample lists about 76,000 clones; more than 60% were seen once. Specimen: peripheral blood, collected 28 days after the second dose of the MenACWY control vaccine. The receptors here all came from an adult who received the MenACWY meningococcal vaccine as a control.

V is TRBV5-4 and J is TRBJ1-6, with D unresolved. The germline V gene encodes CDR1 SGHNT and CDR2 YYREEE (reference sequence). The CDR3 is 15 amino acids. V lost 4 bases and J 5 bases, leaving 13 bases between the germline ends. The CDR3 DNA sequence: TGTGCCAGCAGCCTCCCGGGTGGGGATAATTCACCCCTCCACTTT. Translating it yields CASSLPGGDNSPLHF.

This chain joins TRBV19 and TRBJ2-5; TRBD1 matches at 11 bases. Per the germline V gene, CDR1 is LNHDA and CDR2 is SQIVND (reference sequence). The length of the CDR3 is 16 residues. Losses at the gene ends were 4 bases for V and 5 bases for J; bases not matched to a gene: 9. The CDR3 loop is CASSTSGTGGTETQYF. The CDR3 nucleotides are TGTGCCAGTAGTACCTCCGGGACAGGGGGAACGGAGACCCAGTACTTC.

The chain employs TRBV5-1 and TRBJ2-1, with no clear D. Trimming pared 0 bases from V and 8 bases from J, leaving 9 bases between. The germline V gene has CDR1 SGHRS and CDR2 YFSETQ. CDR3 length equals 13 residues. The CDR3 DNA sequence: TGCGCCAGCAGCTTGGAATTCCGCGATGAGCAGTTCTTC. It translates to CASSLEFRDEQFF. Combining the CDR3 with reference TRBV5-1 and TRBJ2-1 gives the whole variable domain KAGVTQTPRYLIKTRGQQVTLSCSPISGHRSVSWYQQTPGQGLQFLFEYFSETQRNKGNFPGRFSGRQFSNSRSEMNVSTLELGDSALYLCASSLEFRDEQFFGPGTRLTVL.

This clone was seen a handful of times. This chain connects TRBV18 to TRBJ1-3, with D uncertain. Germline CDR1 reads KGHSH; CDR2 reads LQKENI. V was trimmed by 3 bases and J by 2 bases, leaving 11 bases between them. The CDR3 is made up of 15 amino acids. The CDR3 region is CASSPYNGAGNTIYF. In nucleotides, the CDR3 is TGTGCCAGCTCACCGTACAACGGTGCTGGAAACACCATATATTTT.

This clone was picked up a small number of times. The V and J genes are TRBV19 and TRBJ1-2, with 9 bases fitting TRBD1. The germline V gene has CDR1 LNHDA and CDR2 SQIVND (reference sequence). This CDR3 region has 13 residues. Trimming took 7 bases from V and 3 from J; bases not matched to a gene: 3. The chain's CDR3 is CASTRQGDYGYTF. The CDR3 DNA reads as TGTGCCAGTACCCGACAGGGGGACTATGGCTACACCTTC.

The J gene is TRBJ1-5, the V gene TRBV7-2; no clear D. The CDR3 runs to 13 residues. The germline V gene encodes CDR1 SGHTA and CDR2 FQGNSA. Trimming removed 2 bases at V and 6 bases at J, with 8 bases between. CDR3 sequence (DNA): TGTGCCAGCAGCTTATCGGGTAGTCAGCCCCAGCATTTT. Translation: CASSLSGSQPQHF.

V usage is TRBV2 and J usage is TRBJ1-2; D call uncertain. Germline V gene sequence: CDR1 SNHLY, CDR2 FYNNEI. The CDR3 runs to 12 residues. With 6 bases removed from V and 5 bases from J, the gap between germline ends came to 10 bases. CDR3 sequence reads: CASRGVGYGYTF. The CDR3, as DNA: TGTGCCAGCAGAGGCGTCGGATATGGCTACACCTTC.

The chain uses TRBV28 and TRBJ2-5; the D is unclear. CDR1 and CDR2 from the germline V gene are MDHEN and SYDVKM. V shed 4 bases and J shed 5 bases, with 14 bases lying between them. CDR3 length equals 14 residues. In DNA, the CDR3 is TGTGCCAGCAGTTCGGCAAGTTTCGGGGAGACCCAGTACTTC. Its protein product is CASSSASFGETQYF. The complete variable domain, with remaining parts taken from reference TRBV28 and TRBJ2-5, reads DVKVTQSSRYLVKRTGEKVFLECVQDMDHENMFWYRQDPGLGLRLIYFSYDVKMKEKGDIPEGYSVSREKKERFSLILESASTNQTSMYLCASSSASFGETQYFGPGTRLLVL.

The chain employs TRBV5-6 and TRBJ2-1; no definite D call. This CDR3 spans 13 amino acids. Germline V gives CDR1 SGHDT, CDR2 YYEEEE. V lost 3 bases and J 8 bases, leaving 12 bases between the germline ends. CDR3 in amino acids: CASSYKSNHEQFF. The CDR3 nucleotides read TGTGCCAGCAGCTACAAGAGCAACCATGAGCAGTTCTTC.

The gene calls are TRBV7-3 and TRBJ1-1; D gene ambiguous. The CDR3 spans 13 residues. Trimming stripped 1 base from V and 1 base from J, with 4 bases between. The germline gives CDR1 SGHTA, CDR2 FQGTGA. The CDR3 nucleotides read TGTGCCAGCAGCTTAAGTGAGAACACTGAAGCTTTCTTT. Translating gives CASSLSENTEAFF.

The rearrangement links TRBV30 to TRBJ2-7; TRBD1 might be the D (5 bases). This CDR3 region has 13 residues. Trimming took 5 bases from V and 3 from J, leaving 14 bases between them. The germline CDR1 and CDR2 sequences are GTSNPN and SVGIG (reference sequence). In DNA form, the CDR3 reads TGTGCCTGGGGGGCCTTTTCGGGCTACGAGCAGTACTTC. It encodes CAWGAFSGYEQYF.

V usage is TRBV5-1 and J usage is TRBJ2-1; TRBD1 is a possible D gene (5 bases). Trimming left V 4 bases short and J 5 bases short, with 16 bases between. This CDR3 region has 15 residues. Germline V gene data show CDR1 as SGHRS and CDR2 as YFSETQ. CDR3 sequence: CASSLRSSQDNEQFF. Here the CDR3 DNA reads TGCGCCAGCAGCCTCCGGAGTTCACAGGACAATGAGCAGTTCTTC.

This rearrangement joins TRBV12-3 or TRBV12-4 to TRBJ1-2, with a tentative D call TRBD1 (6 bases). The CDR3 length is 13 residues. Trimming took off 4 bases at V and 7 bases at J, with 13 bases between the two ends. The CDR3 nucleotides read TGTGCCAGCAGTTCCGGGACATATTTTGGCTACACCTTC. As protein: CASSSGTYFGYTF.

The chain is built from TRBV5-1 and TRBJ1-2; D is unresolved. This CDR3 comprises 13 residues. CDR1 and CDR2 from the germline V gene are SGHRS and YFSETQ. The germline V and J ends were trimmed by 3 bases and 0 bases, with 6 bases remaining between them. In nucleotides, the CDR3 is TGCGCCAGCAGCTCAAGTTCTAACTATGGCTACACCTTC. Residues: CASSSSSNYGYTF.

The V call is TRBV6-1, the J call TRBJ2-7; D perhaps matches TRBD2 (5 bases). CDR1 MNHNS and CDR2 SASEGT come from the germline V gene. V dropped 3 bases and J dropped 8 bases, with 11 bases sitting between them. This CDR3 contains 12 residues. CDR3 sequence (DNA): TGTGCCAGCAGTGATCCCGGGAACAAGCAGTACTTC. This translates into CASSDPGNKQYF.

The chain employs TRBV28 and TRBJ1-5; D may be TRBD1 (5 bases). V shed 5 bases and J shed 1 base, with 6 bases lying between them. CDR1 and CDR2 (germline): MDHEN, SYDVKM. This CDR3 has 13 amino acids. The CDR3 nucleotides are TGTGCCAGCAGTAGGGACAGCAATCAGCCCCAGCATTTT. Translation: CASSRDSNQPQHF.

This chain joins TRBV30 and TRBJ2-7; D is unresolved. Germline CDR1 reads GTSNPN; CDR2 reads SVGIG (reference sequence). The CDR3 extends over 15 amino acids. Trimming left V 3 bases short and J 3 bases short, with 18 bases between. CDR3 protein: CAWSRRLWGNYEQYF. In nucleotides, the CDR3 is TGTGCCTGGAGCAGACGCCTTTGGGGAAACTACGAGCAGTACTTC.

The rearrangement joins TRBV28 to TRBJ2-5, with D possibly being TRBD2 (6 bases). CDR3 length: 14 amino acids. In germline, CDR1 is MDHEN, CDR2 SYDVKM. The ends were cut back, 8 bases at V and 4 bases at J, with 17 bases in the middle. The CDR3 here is CASRKPRGGETQYF. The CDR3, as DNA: TGTGCCAGCCGGAAACCGAGGGGAGGAGAGACCCAGTACTTC.

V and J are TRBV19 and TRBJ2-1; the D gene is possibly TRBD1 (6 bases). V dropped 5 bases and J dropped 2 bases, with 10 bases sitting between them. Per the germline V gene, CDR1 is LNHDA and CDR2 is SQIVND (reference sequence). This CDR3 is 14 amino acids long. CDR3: CASSQTGTYNEQFF. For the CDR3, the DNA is TGTGCCAGTAGTCAGACAGGAACCTACAATGAGCAGTTCTTC.

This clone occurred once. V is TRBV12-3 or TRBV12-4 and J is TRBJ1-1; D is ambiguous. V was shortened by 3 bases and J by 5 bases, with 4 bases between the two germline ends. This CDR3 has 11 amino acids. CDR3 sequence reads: CASSLGTEAFF. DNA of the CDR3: TGTGCCAGCAGTTTGGGGACTGAAGCTTTCTTT.

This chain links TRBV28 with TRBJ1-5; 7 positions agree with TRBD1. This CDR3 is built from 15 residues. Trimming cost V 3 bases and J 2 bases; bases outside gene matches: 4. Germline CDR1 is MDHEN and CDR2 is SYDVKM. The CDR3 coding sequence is TGTGCCAGCAGTTTTCAGGGGGTGGGCAATCAGCCCCAGCATTTT. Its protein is CASSFQGVGNQPQHF.

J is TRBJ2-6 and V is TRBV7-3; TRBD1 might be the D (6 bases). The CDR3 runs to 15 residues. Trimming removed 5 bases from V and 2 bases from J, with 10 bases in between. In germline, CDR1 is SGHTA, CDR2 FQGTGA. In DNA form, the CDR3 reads TGTGCCAGCAGCGCACAGGGTGCTGGGGCCAACGTCCTGACTTTC. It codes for CASSAQGAGANVLTF.

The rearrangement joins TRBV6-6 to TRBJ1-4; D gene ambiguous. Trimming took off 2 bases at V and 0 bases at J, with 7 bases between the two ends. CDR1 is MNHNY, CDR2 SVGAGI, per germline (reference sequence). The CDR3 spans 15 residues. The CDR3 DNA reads TGTGCCAGCAGTTACAACGGCGCAACTAATGAAAAACTGTTTTTT. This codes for CASSYNGATNEKLFF.

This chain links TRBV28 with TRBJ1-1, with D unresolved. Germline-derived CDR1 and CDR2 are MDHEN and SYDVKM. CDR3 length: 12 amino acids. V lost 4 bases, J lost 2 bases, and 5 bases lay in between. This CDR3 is CASSSTNTEAFF. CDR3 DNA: TGTGCCAGCAGTTCCACTAACACTGAAGCTTTCTTT.

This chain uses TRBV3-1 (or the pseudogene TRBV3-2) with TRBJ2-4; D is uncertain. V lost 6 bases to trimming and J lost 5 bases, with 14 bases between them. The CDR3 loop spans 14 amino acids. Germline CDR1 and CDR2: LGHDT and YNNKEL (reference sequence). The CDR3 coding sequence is TGTGCCAGCAGTCCAGAAGTCGGGCAAAACATTCAGTACTTC. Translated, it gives CASSPEVGQNIQYF.

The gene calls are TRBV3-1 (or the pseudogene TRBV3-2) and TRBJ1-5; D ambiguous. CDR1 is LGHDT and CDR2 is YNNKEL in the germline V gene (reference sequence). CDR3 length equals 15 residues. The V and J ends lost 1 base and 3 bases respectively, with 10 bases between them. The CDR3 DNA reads TGTGCCAGCAGCCAAGGAACAGCTATCAATCAGCCCCAGCATTTT. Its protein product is CASSQGTAINQPQHF.

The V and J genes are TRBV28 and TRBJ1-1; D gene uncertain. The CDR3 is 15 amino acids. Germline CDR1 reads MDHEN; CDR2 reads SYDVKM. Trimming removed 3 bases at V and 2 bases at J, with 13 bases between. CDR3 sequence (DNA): TGTGCCAGCAGTTTCCTTCGGGCGGAAAACACTGAAGCTTTCTTT. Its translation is CASSFLRAENTEAFF.

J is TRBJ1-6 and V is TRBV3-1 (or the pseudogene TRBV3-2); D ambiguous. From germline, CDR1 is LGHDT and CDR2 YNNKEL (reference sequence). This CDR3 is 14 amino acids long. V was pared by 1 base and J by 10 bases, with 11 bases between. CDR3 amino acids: CASSQGWVGSPLHF. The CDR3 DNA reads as TGTGCCAGCAGCCAAGGGTGGGTAGGGTCACCCCTCCACTTT.

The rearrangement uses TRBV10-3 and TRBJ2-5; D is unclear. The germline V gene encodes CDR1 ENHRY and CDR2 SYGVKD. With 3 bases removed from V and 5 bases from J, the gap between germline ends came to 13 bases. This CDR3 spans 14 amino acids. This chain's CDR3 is CAISDRQGGETQYF. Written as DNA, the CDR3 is TGTGCCATCAGTGACCGGCAAGGTGGGGAGACCCAGTACTTC.

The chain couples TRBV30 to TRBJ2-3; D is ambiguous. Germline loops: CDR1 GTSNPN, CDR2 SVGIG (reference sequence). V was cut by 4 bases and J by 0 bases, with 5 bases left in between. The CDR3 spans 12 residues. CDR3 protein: CAWTPSTDTQYF. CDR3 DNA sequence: TGTGCCTGGACTCCTAGCACAGATACGCAGTATTTT.

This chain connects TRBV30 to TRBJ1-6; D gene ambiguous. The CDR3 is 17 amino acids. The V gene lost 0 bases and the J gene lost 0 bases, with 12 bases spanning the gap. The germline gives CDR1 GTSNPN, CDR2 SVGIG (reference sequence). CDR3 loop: CAWSVRGRSSYNSPLHF. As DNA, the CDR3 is TGTGCCTGGAGTGTACGCGGCAGGAGCTCCTATAATTCACCCCTCCACTTT.

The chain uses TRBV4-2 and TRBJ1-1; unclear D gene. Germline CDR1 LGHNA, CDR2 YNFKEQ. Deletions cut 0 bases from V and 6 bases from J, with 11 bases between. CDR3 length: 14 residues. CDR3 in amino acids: CASSQEALLSEAFF. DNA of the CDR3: TGTGCCAGCAGCCAAGAGGCCCTACTCTCTGAAGCTTTCTTT.